This T cell receptor beta chain was obtained from a study of blood T cell repertoires in COVID-19. Study summary: COVID-19 samples collected from the United States, Italy and Spain covered acute and convalescent phases.

Source study methods: For nucleated cells, counts were estimated from reference gene primer amplification. Here immunoSEQ multiplex PCR was the method, and the copy in TCRdb shows in-frame clones only, minus some. The V and J calls and clone size come from that table; D and trimming were worked out from the DNA. The sample holds 250,000 or so clones, nearly 90% seen once. Seattle patients were enrolled while actively infected and followed longitudinally. What was sequenced was peripheral blood. The source is a woman aged 55-75 years with COVID-19, enrolled during active disease.

Here the CDR3 reads CASSYSRGSGAEAFF. In DNA form, the CDR3 reads TGTGCCAGCAGTTACTCGAGGGGATCAGGGGCTGAAGCTTTCTTT. The V gene is TRBV6-6, the J gene TRBJ1-1; D may be TRBD1 (6 bases). Trimming took off 0 bases at V and 6 bases at J, with 14 bases between the two ends. Germline loops: CDR1 MNHNY, CDR2 SVGAGI (reference sequence). CDR3 size: 15 residues.